This TCR beta chain came from a study of T cells in Graves' hyperthyroidism and ophthalmopathy (dated by TCRdb to between 2019 and 2020). Describing the broader study: Peripheral blood was sampled at the time of initial diagnosis, prior to any treatment. In addition, the study compared T-cell repertoires in thyroid tissue and in blood from six Graves' hyperthyroidism patients. The 100 discovery patients were divided at random into training and test sets in a 7:3 ratio. To identify TCR V-J signatures that set the groups apart, the researchers used a discovery cohort of about a hundred patients, made up of approximately 43 with Graves' ophthalmopathy and some 55 with stable Graves' hyperthyroidism. The paper describes TCR Vbeta CDR3 sequencing of more than 120 peripheral blood samples, made up of 40 to 45 ophthalmopathy patients, over 70 hyperthyroidism patients and approximately 17 progressor patients. Whether ophthalmopathy could be predicted prospectively was tested in an independent validation cohort made up of under 20 hyperthyroidism patients plus 17 patients who later progressed to ophthalmopathy. After blood sampling, hyperthyroidism patients were treated with methimazole at a starting dose of 30 mg daily, and ophthalmopathy patients were treated with high-dose intravenous methylprednisolone.

Concerning this clonotype itself: No cognate antigen has been identified for it. Base qualities were left out, and no much larger clone turns up one base away.

The TCR beta CDR3 regions were amplified from the RNA transcripts. For the first round of RT-PCR on the TCR CDR3, the HTBI primer set was used together with the Qiagen OneStep RT-PCR kit. A second multiplex PCR round built the libraries, followed by size selection and purification. Paired-end sequencing of the libraries was performed with 100 bp reads on an Illumina HiSeq2000. The paper's data handling went like this. SOAPnuke was used to process the raw data, removing reads that contained adapters or uncalled bases, had a mean Phred below 15, or lacked an exact match to the constant primer or identifier. COPE v1.2.5 was used to merge high-quality paired reads, and clonotypes were defined as unique nucleotide sequences. Clonotypes were aligned to IMGT TRBV, TRBD and TRBJ reference segments using MiTCR v1.1. The analysis was restricted to V-J combinations with a frequency above 0.0001, which together covered 99% to 99.2% of the repertoires. A TCS score was defined as the ratio between F50 (clonal expansion) and ExV (chaos), using BLOSUM62-based TCRdist between CDR3 peptides within each V-J. Welch's t-statistics and random forest reduced fewer than 550 V-J features to 10 to 15, which were used in a naive Bayes classifier (R e1071). Thyroid-blood repertoire similarity was quantified with the Morisita-Horn index. The public reads were reanalyzed by TCRdb: fastp trimming at Q25, MiXCR alignment, in-frame beta chains only. CDR3 protein duplicates are merged, each entry listing the most common genes and DNA. None of the V and J calls come from the authors' own analysis; TCRdb made them. The sample records about 760,000 distinct CDR3 sequences, about a third of which are singletons. Of the sample, less than 40% falls within the top ten clones.

A patient counted as having stable Graves' hyperthyroidism if no progression to ophthalmopathy occurred over 18 months of follow-up. Hyperthyroidism patients were newly diagnosed, with disease duration under 2 months, and aged 18 to 65 years. The study excluded patients with uncontrolled infections, other autoimmune diseases, pregnancy or lactation. Diagnoses were established on the basis of clinical symptoms, serum thyroxine and TRAb, thyroid ultrasound, and orbital computed tomography. PBMCs were isolated from about 9 ml of fresh peripheral blood by Ficoll-Paque density gradient centrifugation. Total RNA was extracted with Trizol reagent, and quality was checked on an Agilent 2100 Bioanalyzer. Points the paper makes about the study in general: In validation, the model predicted progression to ophthalmopathy a median of around 6.5 months before onset, with over 55% sensitivity and roughly 79% specificity. Ophthalmopathy was separated from stable hyperthyroidism by a 13 V-J signature model, with approximately 85% sensitivity and about 81% specificity obtained in cross-validation and 80%/75% obtained in testing. Blood samples also contained most of the expanded thyroid clonotypes (frequency above 0.001), which suggests that blood repertoires may reflect thyroid immune responses. No statistical method was used to set the sample size in advance, and investigators knew the group allocation.

The germline V gene (reference sequence) yields LNHDA for CDR1 and SQIVND for CDR2. A distance of 9 bases separates the germline ends of V and J, which lose 3 bases and 0 bases respectively. The CDR3 has 15 amino acids, counting the end cysteine and phenylalanine. Only the CDR3 part of the read is kept: 45 bases, read in frame from the first base. Sequenced material: blood. This clonotype was obtained from a woman in her thirties or forties with Graves' hyperthyroidism. The V gene is TRBV19 and the J gene is TRBJ1-3; a confident D gene designation cannot be given. CDR3 reads: CASSIQPYSGNTIYF. The base sequence is TGTGCCAGTAGTATCCAGCCCTACTCTGGAAACACCATATATTTT.